The 9 T cell receptor beta chains in this list originate from one sample, sequenced in a study of T cells in Graves' hyperthyroidism and ophthalmopathy. Amplified TCR beta CDR3 regions came from RNA transcripts. HTBI primers drove first-round RT-PCR of the TCR CDR3. TCRdb fed the multiplex PCR reads into MiXCR, producing one record per CDR3 protein. This sample has about 300,000 distinct CDR3 sequences, with roughly an eighth found just once. Sequenced sample: blood. The receptors were sampled from a woman in her 40s with Graves' hyperthyroidism.

This clonotype has ten or more counts. The chain combines TRBV10-3 with TRBJ1-2; D is unclear. V was trimmed by 2 bases and J by 1 base, leaving 8 bases between them. The CDR3 covers 14 residues. Germline CDR1 ENHRY, CDR2 SYGVKD. The CDR3 DNA follows: TGTGCCATCAGTGAGCCGGATGTTAACTATGGCTACACCTTC. It codes for CAISEPDVNYGYTF.

Only a few counts were recorded for this clonotype. The J gene is TRBJ2-1, the V gene TRBV11-3; 12 nucleotides line up with TRBD2. The CDR3 loop spans 16 amino acids. Trimming removed 5 bases from V and 7 bases from J; junction bases left unmatched: 9. Germline lookup yields CDR1 SGHNT and CDR2 YENEEA. The chain's CDR3 is CASSQLAGGLVNEQFF. The CDR3 DNA reads TGTGCCAGCAGCCAACTAGCGGGAGGACTCGTGAATGAGCAGTTCTTC.

The rearrangement joins TRBV11-2 to TRBJ1-2; D may be TRBD1 (5 bases). Germline V gene sequence: CDR1 SGHAT, CDR2 FQNNGV. Trimming removed 6 bases from V and 4 bases from J, with 12 bases in between. The CDR3 has 13 residues. CDR3 region: CASSPKTVYGYTF. CDR3 nucleotide sequence: TGTGCCAGCAGTCCAAAGACAGTCTATGGCTACACCTTC.

This sequence joins TRBV7-9 and TRBJ1-4, with no clear D. The CDR3 sequence is 15 residues long. Looked up from germline, CDR1 is SEHNR and CDR2 is FQNEAQ (reference sequence). V dropped 6 bases and J dropped 3 bases, with 14 bases sitting between them. The CDR3 protein is CASSGQRGPNEKLFF. As DNA, the CDR3 is TGTGCCAGCAGTGGTCAGAGAGGGCCTAATGAAAAACTGTTTTTT.

Only a few counts were recorded for this clonotype. The rearrangement joins TRBV20-1 to TRBJ1-5; D remains unclear. Germline V gives CDR1 DFQATT, CDR2 SNEGSKA (reference sequence). The CDR3 extends over 16 amino acids. Deletions cut 6 bases from V and 0 bases from J, with 18 bases between. CDR3 in amino acids: CSAPRPERPSNQPQHF. The DNA of the CDR3 is TGCAGTGCACCCAGACCGGAGCGGCCTAGCAATCAGCCCCAGCATTTT.

In this sample, this clonotype turned up many times. This rearrangement joins TRBV12-5 to TRBJ1-6; TRBD1 aligns across 9 bases. The V segment lost 6 bases and the J segment 6 bases; nucleotides outside the gene matches: 12. Germline V lookup: CDR1 LGHNT, CDR2 FRNRAP. The CDR3 contains 17 residues. The CDR3 DNA follows: TGTGCTAGTGGCACCCTAATTGTGGGACAGGGTAATTCACCCCTCCACTTT. Its protein product is CASGTLIVGQGNSPLHF. Full variable domain (missing parts from reference TRBV12-5 and TRBJ1-6): DARVTQTPRHKVTEMGQEVTMRCQPILGHNTVFWYRQTMMQGLELLAYFRNRAPLDDSGMPKDRFSAEMPDATLATLKIQPSEPRDSAVYFCASGTLIVGQGNSPLHFGNGTRLTVT.

This chain connects TRBV20-1 to TRBJ2-1, with TRBD2 matching 7 bases. With 5 bases clipped from V and 4 bases from J, the junction kept 8 bases outside the gene matches. Per germline, CDR1 DFQATT and CDR2 SNEGSKA (reference sequence). The CDR3 runs to 14 residues. The CDR3 sequence: CSAPFRGDYNEQFF. CDR3 bases: TGCAGTGCTCCCTTCCGGGGGGATTACAATGAGCAGTTCTTC.

This clonotype has more than one count but fewer than ten. The V and J genes are TRBV19 and TRBJ2-7; 8 bases map to TRBD1. Trimming cost V 4 bases and J 1 base; bases outside gene matches: 6. CDR1 is LNHDA, CDR2 SQIVND, per germline (reference sequence). CDR3 size: 15 residues. DNA of the CDR3: TGTGCCAGTAGTAATATGGGACAGGAGTCCTACGAGCAGTACTTC. Translating gives CASSNMGQESYEQYF.

This clonotype was counted between two and nine times. The chain uses TRBV4-1 and TRBJ2-7; D is perhaps TRBD2 (6 bases). V shed 0 bases and J shed 7 bases, with 10 bases lying between them. In germline, CDR1 is MGHRA, CDR2 YSYEKL. The CDR3 is 13 residues long. The CDR3 coding sequence is TGCGCCAGCAGCCAAGAACCGGGAGCAGAGCAGTACTTC. This sequence encodes CASSQEPGAEQYF.